The 7 T cell receptor beta chains below were found in one sample sequenced in a study of blood T cells in healthy people across ages. Primers used in a second PCR of about 7 to 12 cycles were a sample-barcoded 5' primer and a J-beta primer mix. TCRdb re-analysed the 5' RACE reads in MiXCR, keeping a single row per CDR3 protein. Of 1.6 million or so distinct CDR3 sequences in the sample, about 35% were seen once. The source material was blood. These receptor sequences come from a woman in her twenties or thirties in good health.

This clonotype was observed a handful of times. V usage is TRBV5-4 and J usage is TRBJ2-7; 7 nucleotides line up with TRBD2. CDR3 length: 16 amino acids. The V gene's germline CDR1 is SGHNT and CDR2 YYREEE (reference sequence). Trimming cost V 2 bases and J 6 bases; bases outside gene matches: 14. In DNA form, the CDR3 reads TGTGCCAGCAGCTTTGGGGGGGGGATTACGACTACCGAGCAGTACTTC. Translating it yields CASSFGGGITTTEQYF.

This sequence joins TRBV5-1 and TRBJ2-3; D unclear. V gave up 3 bases and J gave up 0 bases, with 8 bases separating them. Germline V lookup: CDR1 SGHRS, CDR2 YFSETQ. This CDR3 has 14 amino acids. The CDR3 DNA is TGCGCCAGCAGCTACTCCCTTAGCACAGATACGCAGTATTTT. This encodes CASSYSLSTDTQYF.

This clonotype has a count of ten or more. This sequence joins TRBV29-1 and TRBJ2-7; D is possibly TRBD1 (6 bases). This CDR3 contains 13 residues. Trimming took 4 bases from V and 2 from J, leaving 12 bases between them. CDR1 and CDR2 (germline): SQVTM, ANQGSEA. CDR3 residues: CSVAGGTPYEQYF. CDR3 DNA: TGCAGCGTTGCGGGTGGGACACCCTACGAGCAGTACTTC.

The J gene is TRBJ2-5, the V gene TRBV20-1; 7 bases agree with TRBD2. The tail of the sequence fits TRBJ2-7 better, so the J call may be wrong. The CDR3 loop spans 16 amino acids. Germline V CDR1 and CDR2: DFQATT, SNEGSKA (reference sequence). DNA for the CDR3: TGCAGTGCTAGAGATGCACTAGCGAGACAATCCCCCGAGCAGTACTTC. As protein: CSARDALARQSPEQYF.

On this clonotype: A much larger clone lies a single base off, so this may be a read error. The J gene is TRBJ2-7, the V gene TRBV3-1; tentatively, D is TRBD1 or TRBD2 (5 bases each). Germline CDR1 reads LGHDT; CDR2 reads YNNKEL (reference sequence). The CDR3 has 14 amino acids. Here the CDR3 DNA reads TGTGCCGGCAGCCGGGGCCGAGGCTCCTACGAGCAGTACTTC. Protein product: CAGSRGRGSYEQYF.

This clonotype appeared a few times. The rearrangement uses TRBV20-1 and TRBJ2-1; D is ambiguous. The CDR3 extends over 15 amino acids. Trimming stripped 0 bases from V and 0 bases from J, with 9 bases between. From germline, CDR1 is DFQATT and CDR2 SNEGSKA (reference sequence). The chain's CDR3 is CSARDRVFSYNEQFF. The CDR3 nucleotides read TGCAGTGCTAGAGATCGGGTCTTCTCCTACAATGAGCAGTTCTTC.

The chain couples TRBV9 to TRBJ2-5; possible D gene TRBD1, 6 bases. From germline, CDR1 is SGDLS and CDR2 YYNGEE. Between the trimmed V and J ends, which lost 0 bases and 4 bases, there was a span of 16 bases. The CDR3 loop spans 16 amino acids. CDR3 loop: CASSVVAGDVTETQYF. The DNA of the CDR3 is TGTGCCAGCAGCGTAGTGGCAGGGGATGTGACAGAGACCCAGTACTTC.